This T cell receptor (beta chain) stems from a study of cytomegalovirus exposure and HLA in healthy donors. Per the germline V gene, CDR1 is MNHNY and CDR2 is SVGAGI (reference sequence). The CDR3 is made up of 15 amino acids. The ends were cut back, 9 bases at V and 2 bases at J, with 17 bases in the middle. PCR employed 60 Vbeta and 13 Jbeta primers. TCRdb's table, derived via immunoSEQ multiplex PCR, lists solely in-frame clones and lacks some. This table holds 110,000 to 150,000 clones, 77% found once. General study points: Some public TCRs appeared in many individuals, while most sequences were rare. Certain indistinguishable V segments, among them TRBV6-2 and TRBV6-3, were excluded. Upon later analysis, HLA-associated TCR beta chains proved more clonally expanded than other, equally common chains. Later on, a genetic analysis was performed. It linked a missense variant in DCLRE1C with V- and J-gene trimming of TCR beta.

As for this clone: The antigen is undetermined.

Sequencing was carried out using PBMCs. The sequence was collected from a male donor in good health and CMV-seronegative. The chain links TRBV6-6 to TRBJ1-5; D remains unclear. The CDR3 coding sequence is TGTGCCAGTCTTAAAGATCGCGTTGGCAATCAGCCCCAGCATTTT. Its translation: CASLKDRVGNQPQHF.